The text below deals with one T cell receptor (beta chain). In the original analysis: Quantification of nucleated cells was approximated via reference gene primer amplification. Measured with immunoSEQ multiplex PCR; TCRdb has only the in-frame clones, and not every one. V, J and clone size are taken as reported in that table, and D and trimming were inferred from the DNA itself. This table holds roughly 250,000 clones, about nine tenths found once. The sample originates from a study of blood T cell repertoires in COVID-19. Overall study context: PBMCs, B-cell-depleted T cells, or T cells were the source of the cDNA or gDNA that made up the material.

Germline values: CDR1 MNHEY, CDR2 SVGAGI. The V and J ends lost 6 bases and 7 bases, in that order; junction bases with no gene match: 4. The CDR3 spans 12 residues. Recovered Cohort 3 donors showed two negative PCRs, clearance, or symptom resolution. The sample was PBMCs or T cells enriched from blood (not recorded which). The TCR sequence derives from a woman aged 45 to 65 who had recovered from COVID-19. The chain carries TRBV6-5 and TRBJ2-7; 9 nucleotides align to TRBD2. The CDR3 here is CASRRGLAEQYF. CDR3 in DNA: TGTGCCAGCAGGCGTGGACTAGCGGAGCAGTACTTC.